The subject of this entry is one T cell receptor beta chain. At the DNA level, this CDR3 is encoded by other sequences in the same sample as well. The data belong to a study of blood T cell repertoires in COVID-19. Study summary: In each case, the material was cDNA or gDNA derived from T cells, B-cell-depleted T cells, or PBMCs.

Assignment of participants to cohorts was predicated upon participant-reported clinical history. In the source study's methods: Amplification with reference gene primers provided the estimates of nucleated cell counts. Some clones are missing from TCRdb's copy, which holds only in-frame ones; the method was immunoSEQ multiplex PCR. From that table come the V and J calls and clone size; the DNA was used to work out D and trimming. The profile covers approximately 220,000 clones, with approximately 90% appearing a single time and 3.5% taken by the ten largest. The TCR comes from a woman between 18 and 29 years old in a cohort exposed to, infected with or recovered from COVID-19 (not recorded which). The sample taken for sequencing was PBMCs or T cells enriched from blood (not recorded which).

The CDR3: CASSEGARYEQYF. CDR3 sequence (DNA): TGTGCCAGCAGTGAGGGGGCGAGGTACGAGCAGTACTTC. The chain links TRBV6-1 to TRBJ2-7; the D gene is possibly TRBD1 (6 bases). This CDR3 is built from 13 residues. Trimming stripped 3 bases from V and 4 bases from J, with 10 bases between. Germline CDR1 reads MNHNS; CDR2 reads SASEGT.